Reported below is one TCR beta chain. This CDR3 contains 14 residues. V lost 2 bases and J lost 0, with 7 bases in between. The germline V gene encodes CDR1 MNHEY and CDR2 SVGAGI. These data are taken from a study of shared clonotypes between healthy human individuals. For the study at large: CD8 memory received one plate per donor, CD8 naive two, CD4 memory three and CD4 naive three.

This table comes from immunoSEQ multiplex PCR, and its TCRdb copy is limited to in-frame clones, with some not included. Here the sample spans roughly 2.5 million clones, 90% to 95% being singletons. V is TRBV6-5 and J is TRBJ1-1; D is undetermined. The material sequenced was naive CD4+ T cells sorted from blood. Subset meaning: CD45RA+ positively selected. This TCR was sampled from a man aged 18-30 years in good health. The CDR3 spells CASSYLSVNTEAFF. The CDR3 region has the DNA TGTGCCAGCAGTTACCTTTCGGTGAACACTGAAGCTTTCTTT.